The 26 T cell receptor beta chains below all came from one sample that was sequenced in a study of Tregs in tolerant kidney transplant recipients. Sequencing used immunoSEQ multiplex PCR; TCRdb keeps in-frame clones, though not all of them. The sample has roughly 99,000 clones; 93% are singletons. Here the sequenced sample was CD4+ T cells from blood, taken before the transplant. These receptors were obtained from a human donor who received a combined kidney and bone marrow transplant.

About this clone: In the same sample, other DNA sequences code for this CDR3. The chain is built from TRBV7-2 and TRBJ2-1, with 11 bases lining up with TRBD2. The germline CDR1 and CDR2 sequences are SGHTA and FQGNSA. The V gene end was trimmed by 5 bases and the J gene end by 3 bases; junction bases not matched to a gene: 3. The CDR3 contains 15 residues. The CDR3 DNA reads as TGTGCCAGCAGCCTACTAGCGGGAGTCTACAATGAGCAGTTCTTC. Its protein is CASSLLAGVYNEQFF.

The chain combines TRBV7-2 with TRBJ2-2; 8 bases match TRBD2. With 2 bases clipped from V and 8 bases from J, the junction kept 10 bases outside the gene matches. The CDR3 is 16 amino acids. CDR1 is SGHTA and CDR2 is FQGNSA in the germline V gene. As DNA, the CDR3 is TGTGCCAGCAGCTTATCGAGCGGGAGAGTGTTAGGGGAGCTGTTTTTT. Encoded protein: CASSLSSGRVLGELFF.

This chain links TRBV11-3 with TRBJ2-7; possible D gene TRBD2, 6 bases. The V gene lost 2 bases and the J gene lost 4 bases, with 18 bases spanning the gap. The germline V gene has CDR1 SGHNT and CDR2 YENEEA. There are 16 residues in the CDR3. The CDR3 bases are TGTGCCAGCAGCTTAATCCCGCTGCGGGGACCATACGAGCAGTACTTC. Amino acids: CASSLIPLRGPYEQYF.

This clone was seen only once. The rearrangement joins TRBV11-2 to TRBJ2-1, with 7 nucleotides matching TRBD2. Germline CDR1 SGHAT, CDR2 FQNNGV. The CDR3 contains 15 residues. J was trimmed by 3 bases and V by 3 bases; bases with no gene match: 5. CDR3 region: CASSFRGGGYNEQFF. CDR3 nucleotide sequence: TGTGCCAGCAGCTTTAGGGGCGGGGGCTACAATGAGCAGTTCTTC.

The CDR3 bases are TGCGCCAGCAGCCTGGGGCTAGGCTATGGCTACACCTTC. Its protein is CASSLGLGYGYTF. The V gene is TRBV5-1, the J gene TRBJ1-2; weak D call: TRBD1 (5 bases). Trimming left V 4 bases short and J 4 bases short, with 11 bases between. The CDR3 runs to 13 residues. CDR1 is SGHRS and CDR2 is YFSETQ in the germline V gene.

This clone appeared once. This chain connects TRBV19 to TRBJ2-1, with D hard to call. CDR3 length: 15 amino acids. Germline CDR1 and CDR2: LNHDA and SQIVND (reference sequence). The germline V and J ends were trimmed by 4 bases and 0 bases, with 10 bases remaining between them. CDR3 nucleotide sequence: TGTGCCAGTAGTAAATCCTCGAGCTCCTACAATGAGCAGTTCTTC. This codes for CASSKSSSSYNEQFF. Full variable domain (rest looked up from reference TRBV19 and TRBJ2-1): DGGITQSPKYLFRKEGQNVTLSCEQNLNHDAMYWYRQDPGQGLRLIYYSQIVNDFQKGDIAEGYSVSREKKESFPLTVTSAQKNPTAFYLCASSKSSSSYNEQFFGPGTRLTVL.

This clone showed up just once. This sequence joins TRBV19 and TRBJ2-2; D is undetermined. The V end lost 4 bases, the J end lost 0 bases, and 6 bases lay between the germline ends. The CDR3 length is 14 residues. Germline lookup yields CDR1 LNHDA and CDR2 SQIVND (reference sequence). The CDR3 DNA reads TGTGCCAGTAGTAGGGCCGCGAACACCGGGGAGCTGTTTTTT. Residues: CASSRAANTGELFF. The whole variable domain, filled in from reference TRBV19 and TRBJ2-2, reads DGGITQSPKYLFRKEGQNVTLSCEQNLNHDAMYWYRQDPGQGLRLIYYSQIVNDFQKGDIAEGYSVSREKKESFPLTVTSAQKNPTAFYLCASSRAANTGELFFGEGSRLTVL.

This CDR3 reads CSAGQENTEAFF. CDR3 DNA sequence: TGCAGCGCCGGACAGGAAAACACTGAAGCTTTCTTT. V usage is TRBV29-1 and J usage is TRBJ1-1; 7 nucleotides match TRBD1. CDR3 size: 12 residues. Germline CDR1 is SQVTM and CDR2 is ANQGSEA. Trimming removed 7 bases from V and 2 bases from J; junction bases left unmatched: 4.

This chain uses TRBV5-1 with TRBJ2-1; TRBD1 matches 8 bases. This CDR3 spans 15 amino acids. V shed 4 bases, J shed 8 bases, and the junction held 11 bases outside the gene matches. Looked up from germline, CDR1 is SGHRS and CDR2 is YFSETQ. The CDR3 spells CASSLGQGGYHEQFF. The CDR3 DNA is TGCGCCAGCAGCCTAGGACAGGGAGGATACCATGAGCAGTTCTTC.

The chain uses TRBV4-3 and TRBJ2-1, with 9 nucleotides matching TRBD2. With 4 bases clipped from V and 7 bases from J, the junction kept 5 bases outside the gene matches. Germline lookup yields CDR1 LGHNA and CDR2 YSLEER. The CDR3 totals 14 residues. In nucleotides, the CDR3 is TGCGCCAGCAGCCTTAGCGGGAGCGTAAATGAGCAGTTCTTC. This gives the protein CASSLSGSVNEQFF.

This chain joins TRBV9 and TRBJ1-2; D not resolved. Trimming left V 0 bases short and J 4 bases short, with 10 bases between. The V gene's germline CDR1 is SGDLS and CDR2 YYNGEE. This CDR3 has 14 residues. The CDR3 region is CASSVATVPYGYTF. The DNA of the CDR3 is TGTGCCAGCAGCGTAGCCACGGTACCCTATGGCTACACCTTC. The variable domain in full, completed from reference TRBV9 and TRBJ1-2, reads DSGVTQTPKHLITATGQRVTLRCSPRSGDLSVYWYQQSLDQGLQFLIQYYNGEERAKGNILERFSAQQFPDLHSELNLSSLELGDSALYFCASSVATVPYGYTFGSGTRLTVV.

The rearrangement uses TRBV11-3 and TRBJ2-2, with 7 bases lining up with TRBD1. The CDR3 has 17 amino acids. Trimming took 7 bases from V and 0 from J; bases not matched to a gene: 11. Germline V gives CDR1 SGHNT, CDR2 YENEEA. DNA for the CDR3: TGTGCCAGCACCATAAGGTCACAGGGGACGAACACCGGGGAGCTGTTTTTT. Translation gives CASTIRSQGTNTGELFF.

About this clone itself: This CDR3 is also generated by other DNA sequences in the sample. V is TRBV11-2 and J is TRBJ1-6, with D hard to call. Germline values: CDR1 SGHAT, CDR2 FQNNGV. The CDR3 runs to 14 residues. Between the trimmed V and J ends, which lost 1 base and 4 bases, there was a span of 5 bases. The CDR3 bases are TGTGCCAGCAGCTTAGCCGGGTATAATTCACCCCTCCACTTT. Amino acid sequence: CASSLAGYNSPLHF.

The chain couples TRBV7-8 to TRBJ2-1; 8 bases match TRBD1. The CDR3 sequence is 14 residues long. V shed 2 bases and J 3 bases; nucleotides not matched to a gene: 0. Germline V gene sequence: CDR1 SGHVS, CDR2 FQNEAQ. The CDR3 here is CASSLTGGYNEQFF. CDR3 DNA sequence: TGTGCCAGCAGCTTAACAGGGGGCTACAATGAGCAGTTCTTC.

The chain employs TRBV19 and TRBJ1-5; TRBD1 matches at 7 bases. This CDR3 has 14 residues. Per germline, CDR1 LNHDA and CDR2 SQIVND (reference sequence). Trimming took 5 bases from V and 5 from J; bases not matched to a gene: 6. The CDR3 sequence is CASSPTGKHQPQHF. The CDR3 DNA reads as TGTGCCAGTAGTCCGACAGGGAAGCATCAGCCCCAGCATTTT. Variable domain in full (rest from reference TRBV19 and TRBJ1-5): DGGITQSPKYLFRKEGQNVTLSCEQNLNHDAMYWYRQDPGQGLRLIYYSQIVNDFQKGDIAEGYSVSREKKESFPLTVTSAQKNPTAFYLCASSPTGKHQPQHFGDGTRLSIL.

The rearrangement uses TRBV5-1 and TRBJ2-2, with 13 bases matching TRBD2. V was clipped by 4 bases and J by 5 bases; unmatched bases: 2. The CDR3 is made up of 15 amino acids. Germline loops: CDR1 SGHRS, CDR2 YFSETQ. This chain's CDR3 is CASSLGLAGTGELFF. CDR3 coding DNA: TGCGCCAGCAGCCTGGGACTAGCGGGAACCGGGGAGCTGTTTTTT.

The chain is built from TRBV27 and TRBJ1-4, with unresolved D. In germline, CDR1 is MNHEY, CDR2 SMNVEV (reference sequence). V lost 10 bases and J lost 7, with 22 bases in between. The CDR3 spans 15 residues. The chain's CDR3 is CATQRVAIHGEKLFF. Here the CDR3 DNA reads TGTGCCACCCAGCGGGTGGCGATTCATGGTGAAAAACTGTTTTTT. The entire variable domain, with the rest obtained from reference TRBV27 and TRBJ1-4, is as follows: EAQVTQNPRYLITVTGKKLTVTCSQNMNHEYMSWYRQDPGLGLRQIYYSMNVEVTDKGDVPEGYKVSRKEKRNFPLILESPSPNQTSLYFCATQRVAIHGEKLFFGSGTQLSVL.

This clone is a singleton in its sample. The J gene is TRBJ2-7, the V gene TRBV5-6, with D possibly matching TRBD1 (6 bases). This CDR3 spans 14 amino acids. CDR1 and CDR2 (germline): SGHDT, YYEEEE. V lost 2 bases and J 5 bases, leaving 14 bases between the germline ends. The CDR3 spells CASSFRQGTHEQYF. The CDR3 coding sequence is TGTGCCAGCAGCTTCCGGCAGGGGACCCACGAGCAGTACTTC.

The chain employs TRBV18 and TRBJ1-2; D is perhaps TRBD1 (5 bases). Germline CDR1 and CDR2: KGHSH and LQKENI. V was clipped by 2 bases and J by 1 base, with 11 bases between them. The CDR3 contains 15 residues. The CDR3 protein is CASSPGGAGNYGYTF. DNA of the CDR3: TGTGCCAGCTCACCAGGAGGGGCTGGTAACTATGGCTACACCTTC. Filled out from reference TRBV18 and TRBJ1-2, the complete variable domain reads NAGVMQNPRHLVRRRGQEARLRCSPMKGHSHVYWYRQLPEEGLKFMVYLQKENIIDESGMPKERFSAEFPKEGPSILRIQQVVRGDSAAYFCASSPGGAGNYGYTFGSGTRLTVV.

The chain employs TRBV4-2 and TRBJ2-2, with D unclear. The V end was cut by 4 bases, the J end by 5 bases, with 11 bases between. The CDR3 has 14 residues. Germline V CDR1 and CDR2: LGHNA, YNFKEQ. The CDR3 nucleotides read TGTGCCAGCAGCCCTCTCTTTCGGACCGGGGAGCTGTTTTTT. Its protein product is CASSPLFRTGELFF.

The chain is built from TRBV6-6 and TRBJ2-7; tentatively, D is TRBD2 (5 bases). Between the trimmed V and J ends, which lost 7 bases and 0 bases, there was a span of 10 bases. Per the germline V gene, CDR1 is MNHNY and CDR2 is SVGAGI (reference sequence). This CDR3 region has 13 residues. The CDR3 sequence: CASNNAGSYEQYF. The DNA for the CDR3 is TGTGCCAGCAACAACGCGGGCTCCTACGAGCAGTACTTC.

The J gene is TRBJ2-1, the V gene TRBV6-4; D possibly corresponds to TRBD2 (5 bases). The CDR3 sequence is 14 residues long. The germline V gene has CDR1 MRHNA and CDR2 SNTAGT. The V end lost 0 bases, the J end lost 8 bases, and 11 bases lay between the germline ends. This CDR3 reads CASSDSRAADEQFF. CDR3 in DNA: TGTGCCAGCAGTGACTCGCGAGCGGCCGATGAGCAGTTCTTC.

The genes are TRBV9 and TRBJ2-5; no clear D. The germline V gene encodes CDR1 SGDLS and CDR2 YYNGEE. Trimming cost V 4 bases and J 2 bases, with 15 bases left between them. The CDR3 sequence is 15 residues long. The CDR3, as DNA: TGTGCCAGCAGCCCCCGGTGGGCAGCTCAAGAGACCCAGTACTTC. Translating it yields CASSPRWAAQETQYF.

The V gene is TRBV11-2, the J gene TRBJ1-1; TRBD1 matches at 10 bases. Unmatched junction bases numbered 2, after V lost 3 bases and J lost 1 base. Germline V gives CDR1 SGHAT, CDR2 FQNNGV. This CDR3 is built from 15 residues. The CDR3: CASSLGQGWNTEAFF. DNA of the CDR3: TGTGCCAGCAGCTTGGGACAGGGGTGGAACACTGAAGCTTTCTTT.

This clone was counted a single time. The chain links TRBV5-4 to TRBJ2-7, with 8 bases aligning to TRBD2. CDR3 length: 15 amino acids. Trimming at V came to 0 bases and at J to 1 base, leaving 3 bases not matched to a gene. Germline CDR1 and CDR2: SGHNT and YYREEE (reference sequence). CDR3 nucleotides: TGTGCCAGCAGCTTGGCTAGCGGGCCTTCCTACGAGCAGTACTTC. Its protein product is CASSLASGPSYEQYF. Filled out from reference TRBV5-4 and TRBJ2-7, the complete variable domain reads ETGVTQSPTHLIKTRGQQVTLRCSSQSGHNTVSWYQQALGQGPQFIFQYYREEENGRGNFPPRFSGLQFPNYSSELNVNALELDDSALYLCASSLASGPSYEQYFGPGTRLTVT.

J is TRBJ2-7 and V is TRBV6-1; D may be TRBD1 (5 bases). V gave up 8 bases and J gave up 0 bases, with 17 bases separating them. The germline gives CDR1 MNHNS, CDR2 SASEGT. The CDR3 contains 15 residues. The CDR3 DNA follows: TGTGCCAGCCAATCGGCAGACAGAAACTCCTACGAGCAGTACTTC. Translating it yields CASQSADRNSYEQYF.